The source of this T cell receptor beta chain is a study of cytomegalovirus exposure and HLA in healthy donors. Study-wide context: The same platform used for the roughly 600 first-cohort repertoires was also used for the 120 or so validation repertoires, as a later analysis reported. Study-wide results and limits: According to a subsequent analysis, TCR clusters identified in the first cohort showed a tendency to co-occur across the approximately 120 validation repertoires. As confirmed in vitro, a few CMV-associated chains were specific for CMV antigens. Cytomegalovirus association was listed for around 180 TCR beta chains.

Using immunoSEQ multiplex PCR, the repertoire was profiled, and TCRdb retains in-frame clones only, with some absent. The sample lists 350,000 or so clones, 70% to 90% occurring once. Remarks on this clone: Its antigen is not identified.

This CDR3 has 13 amino acids. Trimming removed 7 bases from V and 2 bases from J, with 8 bases in between. Germline CDR1 reads SEHNR; CDR2 reads FQNEAQ (reference sequence). The source is a woman under 30 in good health and CMV-seronegative. V is TRBV7-9 and J is TRBJ2-2; D is undetermined. The sample comprised PBMCs. CDR3 DNA: TGTGCCAGCACCGTTAGTAACACCGGGGAGCTGTTTTTT. This codes for CASTVSNTGELFF. Combining the CDR3 with reference TRBV7-9 and TRBJ2-2 gives the whole variable domain DTGVSQNPRHKITKRGQNVTFRCDPISEHNRLYWYRQTLGQGPEFLTYFQNEAQLEKSRLLSDRFSAERPKGSFSTLEIQRTEQGDSAMYLCASTVSNTGELFFGEGSRLTVL.